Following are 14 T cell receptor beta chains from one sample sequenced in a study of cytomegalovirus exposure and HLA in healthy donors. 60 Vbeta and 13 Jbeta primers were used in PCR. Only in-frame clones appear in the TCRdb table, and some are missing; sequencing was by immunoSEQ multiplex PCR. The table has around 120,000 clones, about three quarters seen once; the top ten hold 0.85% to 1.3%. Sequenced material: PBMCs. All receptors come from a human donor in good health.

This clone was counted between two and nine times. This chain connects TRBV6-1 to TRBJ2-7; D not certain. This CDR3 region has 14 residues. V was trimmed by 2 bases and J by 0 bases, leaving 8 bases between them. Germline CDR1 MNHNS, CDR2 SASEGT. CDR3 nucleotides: TGTGCCAGCAGTGAAATCTTGAGCTCCTACGAGCAGTACTTC. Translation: CASSEILSSYEQYF.

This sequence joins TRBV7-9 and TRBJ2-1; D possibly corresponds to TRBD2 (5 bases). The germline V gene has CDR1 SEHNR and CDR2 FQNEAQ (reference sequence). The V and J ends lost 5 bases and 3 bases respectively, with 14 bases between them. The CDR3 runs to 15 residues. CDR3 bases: TGTGCCAGCAGCCAAATGCGGGTCAACTACAATGAGCAGTTCTTC. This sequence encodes CASSQMRVNYNEQFF.

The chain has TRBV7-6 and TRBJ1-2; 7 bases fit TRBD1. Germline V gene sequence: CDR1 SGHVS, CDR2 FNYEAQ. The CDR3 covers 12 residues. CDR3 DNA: TGTGCTAGGGGGCGCTTCAACTATGGCTACACCTTC. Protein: CARGRFNYGYTF.

For the CDR3, the DNA is TGTGCCAGCAGCCAAGAGGCCAGGGGGAACACTGAAGCTTTCTTT. Protein: CASSQEARGNTEAFF. The chain employs TRBV4-2 and TRBJ1-1; D may be TRBD1 (6 bases). The CDR3 is 15 amino acids. Trimming cost V 0 bases and J 1 base, with 9 bases left between them. CDR1 LGHNA and CDR2 YNFKEQ come from the germline V gene.

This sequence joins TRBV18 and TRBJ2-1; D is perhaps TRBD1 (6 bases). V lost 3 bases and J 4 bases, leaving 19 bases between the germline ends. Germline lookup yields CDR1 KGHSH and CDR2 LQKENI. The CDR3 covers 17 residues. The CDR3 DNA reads TGTGCCAGCTCACCCACAGGTATAGGGACAACATACAATGAGCAGTTCTTC. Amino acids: CASSPTGIGTTYNEQFF. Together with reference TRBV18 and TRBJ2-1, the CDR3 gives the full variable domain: NAGVMQNPRHLVRRRGQEARLRCSPMKGHSHVYWYRQLPEEGLKFMVYLQKENIIDESGMPKERFSAEFPKEGPSILRIQQVVRGDSAAYFCASSPTGIGTTYNEQFFGPGTRLTVL.

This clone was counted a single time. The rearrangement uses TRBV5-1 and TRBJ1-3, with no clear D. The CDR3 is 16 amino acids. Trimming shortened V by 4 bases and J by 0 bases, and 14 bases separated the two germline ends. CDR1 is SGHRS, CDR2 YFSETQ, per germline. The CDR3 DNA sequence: TGCGCCAGCAGCCCGTCGGGTACCCACTCTGGAAACACCATATATTTT. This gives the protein CASSPSGTHSGNTIYF.

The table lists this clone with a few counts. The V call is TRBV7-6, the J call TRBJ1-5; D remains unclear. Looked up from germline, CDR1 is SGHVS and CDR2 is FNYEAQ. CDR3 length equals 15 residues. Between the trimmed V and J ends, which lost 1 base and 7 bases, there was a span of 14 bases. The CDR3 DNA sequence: TGTGCCAGCAGCTTAGTATCCGGGAATAACCAGCCCCAGCATTTT. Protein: CASSLVSGNNQPQHF.

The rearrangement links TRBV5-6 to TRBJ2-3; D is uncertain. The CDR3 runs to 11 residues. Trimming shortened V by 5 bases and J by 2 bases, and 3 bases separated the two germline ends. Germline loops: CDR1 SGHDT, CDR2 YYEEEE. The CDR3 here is CASRHTDTQYF. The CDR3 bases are TGTGCCAGCAGACACACAGATACGCAGTATTTT.

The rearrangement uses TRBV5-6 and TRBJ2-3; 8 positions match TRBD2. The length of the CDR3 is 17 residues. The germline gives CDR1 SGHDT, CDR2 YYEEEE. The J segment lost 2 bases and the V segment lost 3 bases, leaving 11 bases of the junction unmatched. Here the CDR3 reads CASSSPYSGVVTDTQYF. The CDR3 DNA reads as TGTGCCAGCAGCTCGCCTTATAGCGGGGTAGTCACAGATACGCAGTATTTT.

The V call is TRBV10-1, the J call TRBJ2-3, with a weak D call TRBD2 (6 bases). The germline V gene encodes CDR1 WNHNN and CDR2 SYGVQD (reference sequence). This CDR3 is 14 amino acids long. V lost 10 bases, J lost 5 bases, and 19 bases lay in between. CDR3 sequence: CATSSGDAGDTQYF. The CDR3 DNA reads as TGCGCCACCTCTTCGGGGGACGCCGGAGATACGCAGTATTTT.

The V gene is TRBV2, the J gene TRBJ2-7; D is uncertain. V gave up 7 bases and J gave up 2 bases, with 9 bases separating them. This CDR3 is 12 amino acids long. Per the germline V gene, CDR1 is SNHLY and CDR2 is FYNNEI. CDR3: CASTSGTYEQYF. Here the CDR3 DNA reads TGTGCCAGCACTTCAGGTACCTACGAGCAGTACTTC. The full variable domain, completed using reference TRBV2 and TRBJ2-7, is EPEVTQTPSHQVTQMGQEVILRCVPISNHLYFYWYRQILGQKVEFLVSFYNNEISEKSEIFDDQFSVERPDGSNFTLKIRSTKLEDSAMYFCASTSGTYEQYFGPGTRLTVT.

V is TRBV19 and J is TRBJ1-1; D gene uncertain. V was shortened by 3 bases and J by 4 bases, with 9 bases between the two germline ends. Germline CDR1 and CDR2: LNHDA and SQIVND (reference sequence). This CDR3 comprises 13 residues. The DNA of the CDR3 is TGTGCCAGTAGTATCGTCCAAGCCACTGAAGCTTTCTTT. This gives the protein CASSIVQATEAFF.

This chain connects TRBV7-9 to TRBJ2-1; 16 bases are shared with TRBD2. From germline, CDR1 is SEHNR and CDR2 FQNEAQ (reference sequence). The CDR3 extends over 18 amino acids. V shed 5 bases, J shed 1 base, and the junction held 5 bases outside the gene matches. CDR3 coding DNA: TGTGCCAGCAGCCCCGGGACTAGCGGGGGGGGGTCCTACAATGAGCAGTTCTTC. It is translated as CASSPGTSGGGSYNEQFF.

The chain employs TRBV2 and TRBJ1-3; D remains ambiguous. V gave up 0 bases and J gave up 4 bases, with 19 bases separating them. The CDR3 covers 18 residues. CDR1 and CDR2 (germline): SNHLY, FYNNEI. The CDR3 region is CASSEAPLWAANGNTIYF. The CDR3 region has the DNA TGTGCCAGCAGTGAAGCGCCATTATGGGCAGCCAACGGAAACACCATATATTTT. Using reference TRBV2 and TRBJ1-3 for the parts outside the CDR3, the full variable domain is EPEVTQTPSHQVTQMGQEVILRCVPISNHLYFYWYRQILGQKVEFLVSFYNNEISEKSEIFDDQFSVERPDGSNFTLKIRSTKLEDSAMYFCASSEAPLWAANGNTIYFGEGSWLTVV.